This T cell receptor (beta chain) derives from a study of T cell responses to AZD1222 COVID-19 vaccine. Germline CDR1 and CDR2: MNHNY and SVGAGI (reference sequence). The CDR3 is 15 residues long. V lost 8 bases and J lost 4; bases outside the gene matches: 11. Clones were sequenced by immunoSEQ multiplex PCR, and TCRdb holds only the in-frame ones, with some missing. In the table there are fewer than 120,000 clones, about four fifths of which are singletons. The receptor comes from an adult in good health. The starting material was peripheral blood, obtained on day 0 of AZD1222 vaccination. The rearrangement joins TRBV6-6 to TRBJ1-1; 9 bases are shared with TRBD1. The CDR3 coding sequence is TGTGCCAGCGGCGAACAGGGGGCGCGGGGCACTGAAGCTTTCTTT. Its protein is CASGEQGARGTEAFF.